These 10 T cell receptor beta chains were sequenced from one sample in a study of shared clonotypes between healthy human individuals. Assay: immunoSEQ multiplex PCR; the TCRdb copy retains only in-frame clones and omits some. The sample has millions of clones, roughly 93% seen once; the top ten hold 0.39%. Sequencing was carried out using naive CD4+ T cells from PBMCs. Noted subset: CD45RA+ positively selected. Receptors originate from a man younger than 35 in good health. Some clones in this sample may be carry-over from other donors' samples.

In DNA, the CDR3 is TGTGCCAGCAGGAGACTAGCGGGTGGCACCGGGGAGCTGTTTTTT. This gives the protein CASRRLAGGTGELFF. This chain uses TRBV9 with TRBJ2-2, with 10 bases fitting TRBD2. The ends lost 5 bases at V and 4 bases at J; junction bases unmatched: 5. Per germline, CDR1 SGDLS and CDR2 YYNGEE. This CDR3 has 15 amino acids.

The chain links TRBV7-3 to TRBJ2-3; TRBD2 is a possible D gene (7 bases). CDR1 and CDR2 (germline): SGHTA, FQGTGA. This CDR3 has 21 amino acids. Deletions cut 5 bases from V and 0 bases from J, with 30 bases between. The CDR3 region has the DNA TGTGCCAGCAGCCCAAGCCCCTTCGATCCGAGCGGGACAAGAAGCACAGATACGCAGTATTTT. This encodes CASSPSPFDPSGTRSTDTQYF.

The chain uses TRBV6-5 and TRBJ2-1; TRBD2 matches at 7 bases. V lost 6 bases, J lost 6 bases, and 11 bases stayed unmatched. CDR1 MNHEY and CDR2 SVGAGI come from the germline V gene. This CDR3 is built from 15 residues. The CDR3 nucleotides read TGTGCCAGCAGAAACGAGGCTAGCGGACGCAATGAGCAGTTCTTC. Amino acid sequence: CASRNEASGRNEQFF.

The chain joins TRBV27 to TRBJ2-7; perhaps D is TRBD1 or TRBD2 (5 bases each). CDR3 size: 14 residues. Germline CDR1 reads MNHEY; CDR2 reads SMNVEV (reference sequence). V was trimmed by 8 bases and J by 6 bases, leaving 20 bases between them. As DNA, the CDR3 is TGTGCCAGCCACACAGTCACCGGGACCTTCGAGCAGTACTTC. It encodes CASHTVTGTFEQYF.

This clone was observed a handful of times. In the same sample, other DNA sequences code for this CDR3. The chain uses TRBV5-1 and TRBJ2-2, with D possibly being TRBD1 or TRBD2 (5 bases each). There are 15 residues in the CDR3. Between the trimmed V and J ends, which lost 0 bases and 0 bases, there was a span of 6 bases. Germline loops: CDR1 SGHRS, CDR2 YFSETQ. CDR3: CASSLGDANTGELFF. For the CDR3, the DNA is TGCGCCAGCAGCTTGGGGGACGCGAACACCGGGGAGCTGTTTTTT.

The genes are TRBV28 and TRBJ1-5, with a weak D call TRBD1 (5 bases). Deletions cut 10 bases from V and 4 bases from J, with 14 bases between. CDR1 MDHEN and CDR2 SYDVKM come from the germline V gene. The CDR3 consists of 13 residues. CDR3: CATILWGNQPQHF. The DNA for the CDR3 is TGTGCCACTATCCTGTGGGGGAATCAGCCCCAGCATTTT.

This chain uses TRBV4-3 with TRBJ2-1; D might be TRBD2 (5 bases). Trimming removed 0 bases at V and 9 bases at J, with 12 bases between. This CDR3 has 14 residues. Germline V CDR1 and CDR2: LGHNA, YSLEER. The CDR3 DNA reads TGCGCCAGCAGCCAAGATATGGACTTATCTGAGCAGTTCTTC. It specifies CASSQDMDLSEQFF.

On this clone: This sample also contains other DNA sequences that code for the same CDR3. This sequence joins TRBV28 and TRBJ1-2, with D perhaps TRBD1 (5 bases). V dropped 3 bases and J dropped 4 bases, with 6 bases sitting between them. Germline V CDR1 and CDR2: MDHEN, SYDVKM. The CDR3 length is 12 residues. Here the CDR3 DNA reads TGTGCCAGCAGTTTCCAGGGCTATGGCTACACCTTC. This sequence encodes CASSFQGYGYTF.

This clone was found once. The chain is built from TRBV2 and TRBJ2-1; D is perhaps TRBD2 (6 bases). There are 13 residues in the CDR3. V lost 6 bases to trimming and J lost 4 bases, with 10 bases between them. CDR1 and CDR2 from the germline V gene are SNHLY and FYNNEI. The CDR3 bases are TGTGCCAGCAGGGAGGGCCCTTACAATGAGCAGTTCTTC. It encodes CASREGPYNEQFF.

The rearrangement joins TRBV6-5 to TRBJ1-2; D gene unclear. The V end lost 7 bases, the J end lost 4 bases, and 19 bases lay between the germline ends. The germline CDR1 and CDR2 sequences are MNHEY and SVGAGI. The CDR3 covers 15 residues. Here the CDR3 reads CASTPAQQEGYGYTF. CDR3 coding DNA: TGTGCCAGCACCCCGGCACAACAAGAAGGCTATGGCTACACCTTC.